This entry lists 8 T cell receptor beta chains sequenced from one sample in a study of graft-versus-host responses after intestinal transplantation. The data were produced by immunoSEQ multiplex PCR, yet TCRdb's version contains in-frame clones alone and is incomplete. The table lists roughly 73,000 clones, around 86% of them singletons. For these receptors, no antigen is known. Specimen: unstimulated CD8+ T cells sorted from spleen or lymph node cells, collected before transplant. The origin of the receptors is a human donor who was the organ donor for an intestinal transplant.

With regard to this clone: Germline is not matched at one junction end, which may reflect a read error. The gene calls are TRBV19 and TRBJ1-1, with TRBD1 matching 8 bases. This CDR3 is 18 amino acids long. Germline values: CDR1 LNHDA, CDR2 SQIVND (reference sequence). The CDR3 protein is CVSSRSVYRLDRETEAFF. In nucleotides, the CDR3 is TGTGTCAGTAGTCGATCTGTTTATCGATTGGACAGGGAAACTGAAGCTTTCTTT.

The chain recombines TRBV5-1 with TRBJ1-4; perhaps TRBD1 as D (5 bases). V lost 1 base and J 4 bases, leaving 14 bases between the germline ends. The germline V gene has CDR1 SGHRS and CDR2 YFSETQ. CDR3 size: 16 residues. DNA for the CDR3: TGCGCCAGCAGCTTGTGGGGGGAGGCATATAATGAAAAACTGTTTTTT. Translated: CASSLWGEAYNEKLFF.

The chain employs TRBV4-1 and TRBJ1-4; D perhaps matches TRBD1 (5 bases). The CDR3 extends over 15 amino acids. V gave up 0 bases and J gave up 10 bases, with 15 bases separating them. The germline CDR1 and CDR2 sequences are MGHRA and YSYEKL. The CDR3 nucleotides read TGCGCCAGCAGCCAAGATAGAGGGTCCGGGGGAAAACTGTTTTTT. Protein: CASSQDRGSGGKLFF.

The chain combines TRBV27 with TRBJ2-1, with 10 bases identical to TRBD2. CDR1 and CDR2 (germline): MNHEY, SMNVEV (reference sequence). This CDR3 contains 13 residues. With V trimmed by 5 bases and J by 9 bases, 4 bases remained unmatched. The CDR3 protein is CASSSGGDFEQFF. The DNA of the CDR3 is TGTGCCAGCAGTAGCGGGGGGGACTTTGAGCAGTTCTTC.

The gene calls are TRBV28 and TRBJ1-1; possibly TRBD1 for D (5 bases). Germline lookup yields CDR1 MDHEN and CDR2 SYDVKM. CDR3 length equals 16 residues. Trimming removed 4 bases from V and 3 bases from J, with 18 bases in between. This chain's CDR3 is CASSSNPRDQDTEAFF. CDR3 DNA: TGTGCCAGCAGTTCCAATCCCAGGGATCAGGACACTGAAGCTTTCTTT.

This chain joins TRBV4-2 and TRBJ1-5, with a weak D call TRBD1 (6 bases). The germline gives CDR1 LGHNA, CDR2 YNFKEQ. V dropped 1 base and J dropped 3 bases, with 10 bases sitting between them. The CDR3 contains 15 residues. CDR3 nucleotide sequence: TGTGCCAGCAGCCAAGGAGGGGGGGCCAATCAGCCCCAGCATTTT. The encoded protein is CASSQGGGANQPQHF.

This clone was recorded once. This chain connects TRBV19 to TRBJ2-2; D not certain. CDR3 length: 12 amino acids. V shed 8 bases and J shed 2 bases, with 6 bases lying between them. The V gene's germline CDR1 is LNHDA and CDR2 SQIVND (reference sequence). The CDR3 protein is CASPTNTGELFF. CDR3 DNA sequence: TGTGCCAGTCCCACCAACACCGGGGAGCTGTTTTTT.

This chain joins TRBV19 and TRBJ2-2, with D perhaps TRBD1 (6 bases). The CDR3 loop spans 16 amino acids. Germline V gives CDR1 LNHDA, CDR2 SQIVND (reference sequence). Between the trimmed V and J ends, which lost 4 bases and 1 base, there was a span of 13 bases. CDR3 residues: CASSTDGQMNTGELFF. The CDR3 coding sequence is TGTGCCAGTAGTACCGACGGACAGATGAACACCGGGGAGCTGTTTTTT.